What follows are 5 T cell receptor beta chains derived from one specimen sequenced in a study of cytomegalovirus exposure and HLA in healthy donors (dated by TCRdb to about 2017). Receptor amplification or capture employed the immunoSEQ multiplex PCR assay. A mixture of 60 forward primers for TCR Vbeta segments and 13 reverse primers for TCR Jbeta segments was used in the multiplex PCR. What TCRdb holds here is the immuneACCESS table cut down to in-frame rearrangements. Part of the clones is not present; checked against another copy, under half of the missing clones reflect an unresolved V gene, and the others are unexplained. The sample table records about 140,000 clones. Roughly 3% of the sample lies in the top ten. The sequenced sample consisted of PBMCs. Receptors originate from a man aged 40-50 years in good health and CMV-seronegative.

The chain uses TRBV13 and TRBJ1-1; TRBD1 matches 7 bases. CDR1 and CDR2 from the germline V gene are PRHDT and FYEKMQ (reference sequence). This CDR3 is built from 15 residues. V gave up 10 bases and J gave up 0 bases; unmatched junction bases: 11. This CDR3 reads CATLGQAKMNTEAFF. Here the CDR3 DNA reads TGTGCCACCCTCGGACAGGCCAAGATGAACACTGAAGCTTTCTTT.

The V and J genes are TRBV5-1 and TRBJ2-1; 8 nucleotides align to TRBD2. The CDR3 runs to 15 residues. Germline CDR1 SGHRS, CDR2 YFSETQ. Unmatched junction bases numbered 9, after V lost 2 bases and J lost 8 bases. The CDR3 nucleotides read TGCGCCAGCAGCTTAATAGCGGGGTCGGGCGATGAGCAGTTCTTC. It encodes CASSLIAGSGDEQFF.

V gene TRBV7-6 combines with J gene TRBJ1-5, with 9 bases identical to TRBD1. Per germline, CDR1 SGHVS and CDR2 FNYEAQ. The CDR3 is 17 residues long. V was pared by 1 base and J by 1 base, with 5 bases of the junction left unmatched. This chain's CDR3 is CASSLGTGGVSNQPQHF. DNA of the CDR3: TGTGCCAGCAGCTTAGGAACAGGGGGCGTCAGCAATCAGCCCCAGCATTTT. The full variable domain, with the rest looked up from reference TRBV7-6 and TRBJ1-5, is GAGVSQSPRYKVTKRGQDVALRCDPISGHVSLYWYRQALGQGPEFLTYFNYEAQQDKSGLPNDRFSAERPEGSISTLTIQRTEQRDSAMYRCASSLGTGGVSNQPQHFGDGTRLSIL.

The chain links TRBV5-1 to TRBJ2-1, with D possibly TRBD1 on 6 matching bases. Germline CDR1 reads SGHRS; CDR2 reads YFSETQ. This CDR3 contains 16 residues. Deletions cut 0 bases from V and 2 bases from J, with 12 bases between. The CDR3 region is CASSLGQTGTYNEQFF. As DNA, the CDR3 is TGCGCCAGCAGCTTGGGGCAGACAGGCACCTACAATGAGCAGTTCTTC. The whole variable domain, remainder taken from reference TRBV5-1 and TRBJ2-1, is KAGVTQTPRYLIKTRGQQVTLSCSPISGHRSVSWYQQTPGQGLQFLFEYFSETQRNKGNFPGRFSGRQFSNSRSEMNVSTLELGDSALYLCASSLGQTGTYNEQFFGPGTRLTVL.

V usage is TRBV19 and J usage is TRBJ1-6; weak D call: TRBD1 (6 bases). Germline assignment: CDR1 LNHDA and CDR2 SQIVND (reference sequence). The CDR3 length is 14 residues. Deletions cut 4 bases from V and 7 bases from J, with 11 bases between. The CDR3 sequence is CASSTGVANSPLHF. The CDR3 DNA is TGTGCCAGTAGTACAGGGGTTGCGAATTCACCCCTCCACTTT. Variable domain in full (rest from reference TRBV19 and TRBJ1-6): DGGITQSPKYLFRKEGQNVTLSCEQNLNHDAMYWYRQDPGQGLRLIYYSQIVNDFQKGDIAEGYSVSREKKESFPLTVTSAQKNPTAFYLCASSTGVANSPLHFGNGTRLTVT.